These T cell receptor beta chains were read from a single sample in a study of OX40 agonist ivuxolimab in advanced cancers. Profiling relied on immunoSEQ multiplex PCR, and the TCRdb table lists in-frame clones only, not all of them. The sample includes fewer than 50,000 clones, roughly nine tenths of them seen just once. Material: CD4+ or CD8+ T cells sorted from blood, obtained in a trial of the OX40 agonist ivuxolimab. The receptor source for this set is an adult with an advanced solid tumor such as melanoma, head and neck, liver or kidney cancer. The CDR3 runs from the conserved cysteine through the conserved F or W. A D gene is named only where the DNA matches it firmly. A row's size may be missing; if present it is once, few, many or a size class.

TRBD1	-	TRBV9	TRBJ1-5	CASSEGQGFQPQHF	TGTGCCAGCAGCGAAGGACAGGGGTTTCAGCCCCAGCATTTT
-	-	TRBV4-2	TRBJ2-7	CASSQELGSSYEQYF	TGTGCCAGCAGCCAGGAACTAGGAAGCTCCTACGAGCAGTACTTC
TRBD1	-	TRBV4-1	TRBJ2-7	CASSQDRGRPYEQYF	TGCGCCAGCAGCCAAGACAGGGGGCGCCCCTACGAGCAGTACTTC
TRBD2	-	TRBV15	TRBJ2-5	CATSRVGRGGETQYF	TGTGCCACCAGCAGAGTCGGGAGGGGCGGGGAGACCCAGTACTTC
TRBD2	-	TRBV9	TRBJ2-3	CASSLSSGNVDTQYF	TGTGCCAGCTCCCTCAGTAGCGGGAATGTAGATACGCAGTATTTT
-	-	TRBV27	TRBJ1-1	CASSFSKNTEAFF	TGTGCCAGCAGTTTTAGCAAAAACACTGAAGCTTTCTTT
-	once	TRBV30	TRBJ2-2	CAWTSGRNTGELFF	TGTGCCTGGACGAGTGGGAGGAACACCGGGGAGCTGTTTTTT
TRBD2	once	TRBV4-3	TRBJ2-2	CASSHGAGASDTGELFF	TGCGCCAGCAGCCATGGAGCGGGAGCGTCTGACACCGGGGAGCTGTTTTTT
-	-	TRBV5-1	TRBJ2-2	CASSWNTGELFF	TGCGCCAGCAGCTGGAACACCGGGGAGCTGTTTTTT
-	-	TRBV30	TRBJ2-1	CAWSEGRGSNEQFF	TGTGCCTGGAGTGAGGGACGGGGAAGCAATGAGCAGTTCTTC
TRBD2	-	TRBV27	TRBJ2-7	CASSPSTSGYEQYF	TGTGCCAGCAGTCCCTCGACTAGCGGCTACGAGCAGTACTTC
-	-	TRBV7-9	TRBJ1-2	CASDPPLENGYTF	TGTGCCAGCGACCCCCCCCTGGAAAATGGCTACACCTTC
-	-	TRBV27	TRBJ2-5	CASSSTGTPTGSQYF	TGTGCCAGCAGTTCGACCGGGACCCCGACCGGGTCCCAGTACTTC
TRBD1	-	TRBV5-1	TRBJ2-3	CASSEKIQGLTDTQYF	TGCGCCAGCAGCGAGAAAATACAGGGGCTCACAGATACGCAGTATTTT
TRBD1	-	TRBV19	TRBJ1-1	CASSIGTNRGVQAFF	TGTGCCAGTAGTATCGGAACCAACAGGGGGGTGCAAGCTTTCTTT
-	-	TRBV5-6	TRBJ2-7	CASSFSSYEQYF	TGTGCCAGCAGCTTCTCGTCCTACGAGCAGTACTTC
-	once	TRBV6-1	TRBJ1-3	CASSESPGYFSGNTIYF	TGTGCCAGCAGTGAGTCCCCGGGGTACTTCTCTGGAAACACCATATATTTT
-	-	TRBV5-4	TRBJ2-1	CASARGAAYNEQFF	TGTGCCAGCGCACGGGGGGCGGCCTACAATGAGCAGTTCTTC
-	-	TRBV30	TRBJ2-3	CAWSWTDTDTQYF	TGTGCCTGGAGTTGGACTGACACAGATACGCAGTATTTT
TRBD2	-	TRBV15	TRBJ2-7	CATSRGLADYEQYF	TGTGCCACCAGCAGGGGACTAGCGGATTACGAGCAGTACTTC
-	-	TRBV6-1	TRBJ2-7	CASSENSYEQYF	TGTGCCAGCAGTGAAAACAGCTACGAGCAGTACTTC
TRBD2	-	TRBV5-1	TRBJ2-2	CASSLGAGAYTGELFF	TGCGCCAGCAGCTTGGGAGCGGGAGCGTACACCGGGGAGCTGTTTTTT
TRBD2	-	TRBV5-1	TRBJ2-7	CASSLSSGTYEQYF	TGCGCCAGCAGCTTATCTAGCGGCACCTACGAGCAGTACTTC
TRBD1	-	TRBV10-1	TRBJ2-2	CASSDSRTGEAGELFF	TGCGCCAGCAGTGATTCAAGGACAGGGGAGGCCGGGGAGCTGTTTTTT
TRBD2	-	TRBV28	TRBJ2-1	CASSLKLAGDNEQFF	TGTGCCAGCAGTTTAAAATTGGCGGGAGACAATGAGCAGTTCTTC
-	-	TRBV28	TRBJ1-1	CASSLSLGGTEAFF	TGTGCCAGCAGTTTGTCCTTGGGGGGAACTGAAGCTTTCTTT
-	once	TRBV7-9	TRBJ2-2	CASSFRPQTNTGELFF	TGTGCCAGCAGCTTTCGCCCACAGACGAACACCGGGGAGCTGTTTTTT
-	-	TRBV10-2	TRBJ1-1	CASSGGFTEAFF	TGCGCCAGCAGTGGGGGATTCACTGAAGCTTTCTTT
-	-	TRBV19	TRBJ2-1	CASSLSRGREDEQFF	TGTGCCAGTAGTTTATCCAGGGGGCGGGAGGATGAGCAGTTCTTC
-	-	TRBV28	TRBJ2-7	CASSLPRDGSSYEQYF	TGTGCCAGCAGTTTACCGCGGGACGGCAGCTCCTACGAGCAGTACTTC
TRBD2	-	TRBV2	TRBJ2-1	CASSDPGLASKNEQFF	TGTGCCAGCAGTGACCCGGGACTAGCGTCTAAGAATGAGCAGTTCTTC
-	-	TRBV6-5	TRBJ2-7	CASSHGRVSYEQYF	TGTGCCAGCAGCCATGGACGGGTTTCCTACGAGCAGTACTTC
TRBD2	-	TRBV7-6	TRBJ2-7	CASSLAITSEFYEQYF	TGTGCCAGCAGCTTAGCGATCACTAGCGAGTTCTACGAGCAGTACTTC
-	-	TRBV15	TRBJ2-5	CATSRYSTGLVTQYF	TGTGCCACCAGCAGATACTCGACAGGATTGGTGACCCAGTACTTC
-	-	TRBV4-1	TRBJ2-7	CASSHEAGYEQYF	TGCGCCAGCAGCCATGAAGCGGGCTACGAGCAGTACTTC
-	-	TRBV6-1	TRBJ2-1	CASSEWLSGPGNEQFF	TGTGCCAGCAGTGAATGGCTGAGCGGGCCGGGGAATGAGCAGTTCTTC